Given below is one TCR beta chain in context. The entry originates in a study of blood T cell repertoires in COVID-19. Study information: Donors in the United States, Italy and Spain gave samples during acute or convalescent COVID-19. In each case, the material was cDNA or gDNA derived from T cells, B-cell-depleted T cells, or PBMCs.

In the study's own analysis: It was from reference gene primer amplification that nucleated cell counts were estimated. Data came from immunoSEQ multiplex PCR; TCRdb stores just in-frame clones and leaves some out. The V and J calls and the clone size are those of that table, but D and trimming were determined from the DNA. The table lists about 260,000 clones, around 89% of them singletons, with approximately 3.8% in the top ten. Looked up from germline, CDR1 is SGHTA and CDR2 is FQGNSA. With 1 base removed from V and 3 bases from J, the gap between germline ends came to 13 bases. The CDR3 sequence is 15 residues long.

This receptor was taken from a man aged 60-69 years who had recovered from COVID-19. V is TRBV7-2 and J is TRBJ2-7; no clear D gene. The sample was peripheral blood. This chain's CDR3 is CASSLVGGRIYEQYF. The DNA of the CDR3 is TGTGCCAGCAGCTTAGTAGGCGGCCGCATCTACGAGCAGTACTTC.